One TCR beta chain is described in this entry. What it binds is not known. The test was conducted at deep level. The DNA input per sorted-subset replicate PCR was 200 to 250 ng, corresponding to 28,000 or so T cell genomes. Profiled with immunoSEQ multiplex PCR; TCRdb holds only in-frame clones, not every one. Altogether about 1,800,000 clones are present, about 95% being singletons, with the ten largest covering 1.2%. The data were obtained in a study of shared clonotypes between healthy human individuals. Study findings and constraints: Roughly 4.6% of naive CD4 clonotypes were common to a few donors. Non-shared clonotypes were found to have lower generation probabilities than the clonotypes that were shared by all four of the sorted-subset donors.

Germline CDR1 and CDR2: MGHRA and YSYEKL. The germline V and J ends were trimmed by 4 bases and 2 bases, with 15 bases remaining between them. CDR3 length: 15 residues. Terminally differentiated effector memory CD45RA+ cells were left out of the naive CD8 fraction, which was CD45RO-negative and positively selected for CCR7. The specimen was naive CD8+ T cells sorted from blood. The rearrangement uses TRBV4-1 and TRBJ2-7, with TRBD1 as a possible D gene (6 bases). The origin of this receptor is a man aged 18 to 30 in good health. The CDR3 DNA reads TGCGCCAGCAGCCCCCTGATCCAGGGGACCTACGAGCAGTACTTC. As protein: CASSPLIQGTYEQYF.